The 24 T cell receptor beta chains below come from one sample, sequenced in a study of T cell changes during pregnancy in multiple sclerosis. Measured with immunoSEQ multiplex PCR; TCRdb has only the in-frame clones, and not every one. Of approximately 34,000 clones detected, about nine tenths appear once; the ten largest clones hold around 12%. The input for sequencing was CD8+ T cells from peripheral blood mononuclear cells, taken in the first trimester of pregnancy. All receptors derive from a female donor with multiple sclerosis, enrolled in a pregnancy study.

The rearrangement uses TRBV9 and TRBJ1-4; D gene ambiguous. From germline, CDR1 is SGDLS and CDR2 YYNGEE. V lost 4 bases and J lost 1, with 8 bases in between. The CDR3 loop spans 14 amino acids. The CDR3 region is CASSRDLTNEKLFF. DNA of the CDR3: TGTGCCAGCAGCAGAGATTTAACTAATGAAAAACTGTTTTTT.

The chain carries TRBV28 and TRBJ2-5, with D possibly being TRBD2 (7 bases). Germline V gene data show CDR1 as MDHEN and CDR2 as SYDVKM. CDR3 size: 15 residues. The V and J ends lost 8 bases and 7 bases respectively, with 23 bases between them. The DNA of the CDR3 is TGTGCCAGCGCTTTAATTTTGGGGGGGCTGGGGACCCAGTACTTC. Translated, it gives CASALILGGLGTQYF. Using reference TRBV28 and TRBJ2-5 for the parts outside the CDR3, the full variable domain is DVKVTQSSRYLVKRTGEKVFLECVQDMDHENMFWYRQDPGLGLRLIYFSYDVKMKEKGDIPEGYSVSREKKERFSLILESASTNQTSMYLCASALILGGLGTQYFGPGTRLLVL.

This clone has a single count. CDR3: CASRGRVHLVRELFF. The CDR3 DNA reads TGTGCCAGCAGAGGGAGGGTTCACCTGGTCAGGGAGCTGTTTTTT. The chain couples TRBV6-5 to TRBJ2-2; TRBD2 agrees at 7 bases. Trimming took 6 bases from V and 9 from J; bases not matched to a gene: 13. The CDR3 covers 15 residues. Germline loops: CDR1 MNHEY, CDR2 SVGAGI.

This clone was seen only once. The V and J genes are TRBV27 and TRBJ2-1; possibly TRBD2 for D (6 bases). With 3 bases removed from V and 9 bases from J, the gap between germline ends came to 9 bases. The germline CDR1 and CDR2 sequences are MNHEY and SMNVEV (reference sequence). The length of the CDR3 is 12 residues. The CDR3 region is CASSLGGGEQFF. CDR3 coding DNA: TGTGCCAGCAGTTTGGGAGGAGGTGAGCAGTTCTTC.

The J gene is TRBJ2-2, the V gene TRBV28; D is possibly TRBD1 (6 bases). This CDR3 is 16 amino acids long. CDR1 MDHEN and CDR2 SYDVKM come from the germline V gene. Trimming removed 6 bases from V and 0 bases from J, with 14 bases in between. CDR3 nucleotides: TGTGCCAGCAGCTGGGGGCTAGCACCGAACACCGGGGAGCTGTTTTTT. This sequence encodes CASSWGLAPNTGELFF.

The chain joins TRBV7-6 to TRBJ2-2; D possibly corresponds to TRBD2 (6 bases). Per the germline V gene, CDR1 is SGHVS and CDR2 is FNYEAQ. This CDR3 is built from 17 residues. V gave up 7 bases and J gave up 4 bases, with 22 bases separating them. The CDR3 here is CASTRGSAEITTGELFF. As DNA, the CDR3 is TGTGCCAGCACCCGGGGGTCAGCGGAGATAACCACCGGGGAGCTGTTTTTT.

Turning to this clone: The sample carries other DNA sequences with the same CDR3. The chain combines TRBV27 with TRBJ2-5; 9 bases map to TRBD2. Germline V gene sequence: CDR1 MNHEY, CDR2 SMNVEV (reference sequence). With V trimmed by 1 base and J by 0 bases, 3 bases remained unmatched. The CDR3 has 16 amino acids. The CDR3 DNA reads TGTGCCAGCAGTTTATTAGCGGGGGACCACCAAGAGACCCAGTACTTC. Translation gives CASSLLAGDHQETQYF.

This clone was observed once. The chain couples TRBV5-8 to TRBJ2-1; 7 bases match TRBD2. V was clipped by 4 bases and J by 8 bases; unmatched bases: 6. Germline V gives CDR1 SGHTS, CDR2 YDEGEE. This CDR3 has 13 amino acids. The CDR3: CASSRRGGDEQFF. The CDR3 nucleotides are TGTGCCAGCAGCCGAAGGGGAGGGGATGAGCAGTTCTTC.

V is TRBV27 and J is TRBJ2-1; D might be TRBD2 (6 bases). V shed 7 bases and J shed 10 bases, with 23 bases lying between them. Germline CDR1 and CDR2: MNHEY and SMNVEV (reference sequence). The CDR3 consists of 15 residues. The CDR3 loop reads CASTADGPREREQFF. CDR3 coding DNA: TGTGCCAGCACCGCCGACGGTCCGCGGGAACGGGAGCAGTTCTTC.

This chain links TRBV28 with TRBJ2-7; 14 bases are a match to TRBD2. Unmatched junction bases numbered 14, after V lost 3 bases and J lost 4 bases. The CDR3 is 19 residues long. Germline values: CDR1 MDHEN, CDR2 SYDVKM. CDR3: CASSLWGLAGESLVYEQYF. CDR3 sequence (DNA): TGTGCCAGCAGTTTGTGGGGACTAGCGGGAGAGAGCCTAGTATACGAGCAGTACTTC.

The rearrangement links TRBV19 to TRBJ1-4, with D tentatively TRBD1 (5 bases). Trimming removed 9 bases from V and 8 bases from J, with 22 bases in between. This CDR3 is built from 15 residues. In germline, CDR1 is LNHDA, CDR2 SQIVND (reference sequence). CDR3 in amino acids: CASSGRRWFWEKLFF. DNA for the CDR3: TGTGCCAGCTCAGGGCGACGGTGGTTTTGGGAAAAACTGTTTTTT.

This chain uses TRBV29-1 with TRBJ1-1; unclear D gene. The germline V gene encodes CDR1 SQVTM and CDR2 ANQGSEA. The CDR3 is made up of 12 amino acids. With 7 bases removed from V and 1 base from J, the gap between germline ends came to 10 bases. The CDR3 nucleotides are TGCAGCGGCGAGGCCGAGAACACTGAAGCTTTCTTT. Protein product: CSGEAENTEAFF.

In its sample, this clone was seen once. This CDR3 reads CASNGRTEAFF. CDR3 DNA: TGTGCCAGCAACGGGAGGACTGAAGCTTTCTTT. The genes are TRBV6-5 and TRBJ1-1; D unresolved. This CDR3 has 11 residues. V was cut by 7 bases and J by 5 bases, with 8 bases left in between. Germline CDR1 is MNHEY and CDR2 is SVGAGI.

V is TRBV14 and J is TRBJ2-2; perhaps TRBD2 as D (5 bases). CDR3 length: 12 residues. Germline assignment: CDR1 SGHDN and CDR2 FVKESK. With 4 bases removed from V and 7 bases from J, the gap between germline ends came to 7 bases. The CDR3 here is CASSPGFGELFF. The CDR3 nucleotides read TGTGCCAGCAGCCCGGGGTTCGGGGAGCTGTTTTTT.

The rearrangement joins TRBV11-2 to TRBJ2-7, with D maybe TRBD1 (5 bases). Per the germline V gene, CDR1 is SGHAT and CDR2 is FQNNGV. V was trimmed by 3 bases and J by 3 bases, leaving 12 bases between them. CDR3 size: 14 residues. The CDR3 sequence is CASSFGQGGYEQYF. Here the CDR3 DNA reads TGTGCCAGCAGCTTCGGCCAGGGCGGCTACGAGCAGTACTTC.

The CDR3 nucleotides read TGTGCCAGCAGCAACCTACGGGAGCTCACAGATACGCAGTATTTT. It yields the protein CASSNLRELTDTQYF. This chain joins TRBV28 and TRBJ2-3, with D perhaps TRBD2 (6 bases). Deletions cut 6 bases from V and 2 bases from J, with 15 bases between. The CDR3 consists of 15 residues. Germline-derived CDR1 and CDR2 are MDHEN and SYDVKM.

The rearrangement links TRBV10-2 to TRBJ2-7; 7 bases map to TRBD1. This CDR3 comprises 14 residues. Germline lookup yields CDR1 WSHSY and CDR2 SAAADI. Trimming cost V 6 bases and J 1 base; bases outside gene matches: 6. The CDR3 DNA reads as TGCGCCAGCAGCTCACCGGGACAGTCCTACGAGCAGTACTTC. Amino acids: CASSSPGQSYEQYF.

This chain uses TRBV9 with TRBJ2-7; tentatively, D is TRBD1 (6 bases). The germline V and J ends were trimmed by 4 bases and 2 bases, with 13 bases remaining between them. This CDR3 region has 14 residues. Germline CDR1 reads SGDLS; CDR2 reads YYNGEE. CDR3 nucleotides: TGTGCCAGCAGCAAACGACAGGTTCCCTACGAGCAGTACTTC. Its translation: CASSKRQVPYEQYF.

The chain employs TRBV28 and TRBJ2-5; TRBD1 is a possible D gene (7 bases). The CDR3 covers 14 residues. V lost 6 bases, J lost 5 bases, and 16 bases lay in between. CDR1 and CDR2 (germline): MDHEN, SYDVKM. CDR3 in amino acids: CASRIIQGRETQYF. The CDR3 DNA sequence: TGTGCCAGCAGGATCATACAGGGGAGGGAGACCCAGTACTTC.

The gene calls are TRBV6-4 and TRBJ2-2; 7 nucleotides line up with TRBD1. This CDR3 has 15 amino acids. The germline gives CDR1 MRHNA, CDR2 SNTAGT. V was clipped by 4 bases and J by 1 base; unmatched bases: 3. Written as DNA, the CDR3 is TGTGCCAGCAGTGTCGGGACAGAGAACACCGGGGAGCTGTTTTTT. The encoded protein is CASSVGTENTGELFF.

The V call is TRBV2, the J call TRBJ2-6; D not certain. Trimming took off 6 bases at V and 0 bases at J, with 15 bases between the two ends. CDR1 is SNHLY, CDR2 FYNNEI, per germline. This CDR3 has 17 residues. The CDR3 bases are TGTGCCAGCAGCAACGTTGGGCAGCCCTCTGGGGCCAACGTCCTGACTTTC. As protein: CASSNVGQPSGANVLTF.

This clone was seen once. The chain combines TRBV19 with TRBJ1-5; D call uncertain. V lost 5 bases to trimming and J lost 0 bases, with 11 bases between them. The germline V gene encodes CDR1 LNHDA and CDR2 SQIVND (reference sequence). The CDR3 spans 15 residues. CDR3 amino acids: CASSQTDYSNQPQHF. The CDR3 bases are TGTGCCAGTAGTCAGACGGACTATAGCAATCAGCCCCAGCATTTT.

The chain employs TRBV7-6 and TRBJ2-7; 7 bases are a match to TRBD1. CDR1 is SGHVS, CDR2 FNYEAQ, per germline. This CDR3 region has 14 residues. V trimming: 3 bases; J trimming: 2 bases; junction bases outside the gene matches: 4. The CDR3 DNA is TGTGCCAGCAGCTTCCAGACAGGGACCTACGAGCAGTACTTC. This sequence encodes CASSFQTGTYEQYF.

The chain couples TRBV11-2 to TRBJ2-2; 13 positions match TRBD2. The germline V gene has CDR1 SGHAT and CDR2 FQNNGV. V lost 1 base and J lost 4; bases outside the gene matches: 3. CDR3 length equals 17 residues. CDR3 sequence: CASSLGTSGSITGELFF. In nucleotides, the CDR3 is TGTGCCAGCAGCTTAGGGACTAGCGGGAGTATCACCGGGGAGCTGTTTTTT.